This entry concerns a single T cell receptor (beta chain). The data were obtained in a study of technical replicates of blood from a handful of donors. Trimming left V 1 base short and J 5 bases short, with 14 bases between. This CDR3 contains 15 residues. The germline V gene has CDR1 SGHAT and CDR2 FQNNGV. The method was immunoSEQ multiplex PCR; TCRdb's version includes in-frame clones alone and lacks a portion of them. In the table there are under 50,000 clones, about 96% of which are singletons. Sequencing input: T cells isolated from PBMCs. This chain uses TRBV11-2 with TRBJ1-1; tentative D call: TRBD1 (5 bases). This sequence was found in a human donor in good health. The CDR3 DNA sequence: TGTGCCAGCAGCTTAGTCCATGGCAGGGTAACTGAAGCTTTCTTT. This translates into CASSLVHGRVTEAFF.